This T cell receptor (beta chain) was sequenced for a study of blood T cell repertoires in COVID-19. For the study at large: Collection of acute and convalescent COVID-19 samples took place in the United States, Italy and Spain. Sources were T cells, B-cell-depleted T cells, or PBMCs; the material itself was cDNA or gDNA.

In the original analysis: Estimates of nucleated cell counts were drawn from the amplification of reference gene primers. Repertoires were generated with immunoSEQ multiplex PCR, while TCRdb's copy carries only in-frame clones and drops some. The V and J calls and the clone size are those of that table, but D and trimming were determined from the DNA. Seen here are roughly 41,000 clones, 85% observed once, and the top ten hold 4.8%. CDR3 length: 13 residues. The ends were cut back, 2 bases at V and 4 bases at J, with 6 bases in the middle. The sample taken for sequencing was peripheral blood. The chain joins TRBV12-3 or TRBV12-4 to TRBJ2-1; D gene ambiguous. This sequence originates from a man aged 50 to 60 with active COVID-19. CDR3 in amino acids: CASSLSTYNEQFF. The CDR3 DNA sequence: TGTGCCAGCAGTTTAAGCACGTACAATGAGCAGTTCTTC.